The clone carrying this T cell receptor (beta chain) has a single count. V was clipped by 4 bases and J by 4 bases, with 19 bases between them. CDR3 size: 17 residues. CDR1 is LGHNA and CDR2 is YSLEER in the germline V gene. The sample is drawn from a study of blood T cell repertoires in COVID-19. Study as a whole: Sites in the United States, Italy and Spain provided acute and convalescent COVID-19 samples. T cells, B-cell-depleted T cells, or PBMCs supplied cDNA or gDNA.

Authors' analysis steps: Estimation of nucleated cell counts relied on the amplification of reference gene primers. Profiling relied on immunoSEQ multiplex PCR, and the TCRdb table lists in-frame clones only, not all of them. From that table come the V and J calls and clone size; the DNA was used to work out D and trimming. This table has nearly 350,000 clones, around 91% appearing once. Sequencing used peripheral blood. The rearrangement joins TRBV4-3 to TRBJ2-2; possible D gene TRBD2, 6 bases. The sequence came from a woman younger than 35 who had recovered from COVID-19. The CDR3 sequence is CASSRLPVGEVTGELFF. The CDR3 region has the DNA TGCGCCAGCAGCCGTCTCCCGGTCGGGGAGGTCACCGGGGAGCTGTTTTTT.